The clone carrying this T cell receptor (beta chain) was found many times. The antigen is unknown. The length of the CDR3 is 13 residues. Germline V gives CDR1 LGHDT, CDR2 YNNKEL (reference sequence). Trimming removed 1 base at V and 2 bases at J, with 5 bases between. The source of the sample is a study of T cells after yellow fever vaccination. Study results and caveats: Weaker overall, the secondary response nonetheless peaked faster (day 5 versus 15). It was a small share of clonotypes that appeared in both CD4 and CD8 compartments.

The 5'RACE template-switching step produced TCR cDNA and added a universal primer site and UMIs. TCRdb reprocessed the 5' RACE reads via MiXCR and lists one record per CDR3 protein. The profile covers a few hundred thousand distinct CDR3 sequences, with 3.6% appearing a single time and about a fifth taken by the ten largest. The TCR was taken from a man aged 18 to 30 who received the YFV17D yellow fever vaccine. This chain joins TRBV3-1 and TRBJ1-2, with D possibly being TRBD1 (5 bases). The sample was PBMCs, taken 15 days after the yellow fever booster vaccination. CDR3 DNA sequence: TGTGCCAGCAGCCAAGGACAGAACTATGGCTACACCTTC. Its translation is CASSQGQNYGYTF. Full variable domain (remainder filled in from reference TRBV3-1 and TRBJ1-2): DTAVSQTPKYLVTQMGNDKSIKCEQNLGHDTMYWYKQDSKKFLKIMFSYNNKELIINETVPNRFSPKSPDKAHLNLHINSLELGDSAVYFCASSQGQNYGYTFGSGTRLTVV.